The 9 T cell receptor beta chains below come from one sample, sequenced in a study of cytomegalovirus exposure and HLA in healthy donors. In the PCR, 60 Vbeta and 13 Jbeta primers were used. Clones were read by immunoSEQ multiplex PCR, and TCRdb kept only the in-frame ones, dropping some. The sample has 160,000 or so clones, approximately 82% seen once. Sample: PBMCs. The receptors were gathered from a male donor in good health and CMV-seronegative.

This clone was found once. The chain links TRBV27 to TRBJ2-1; possible D gene TRBD1, 6 bases. The CDR3 extends over 13 amino acids. Germline V gene sequence: CDR1 MNHEY, CDR2 SMNVEV (reference sequence). Between the trimmed V and J ends, which lost 4 bases and 5 bases, there was a span of 9 bases. The CDR3 DNA reads as TGTGCCAGCAGTTACTACAGGGACAATGAGCAGTTCTTC. Residues: CASSYYRDNEQFF.

The rearrangement links TRBV7-3 to TRBJ2-7; 9 bases fit TRBD1. Germline CDR1 reads SGHTA; CDR2 reads FQGTGA. Unmatched junction bases numbered 8, after V lost 5 bases and J lost 6 bases. CDR3 length equals 14 residues. CDR3 bases: TGTGCCAGCAGCCAGGACAGGGGAGGACGCGAGCAGTACTTC. Encoded protein: CASSQDRGGREQYF.

The V and J genes are TRBV28 and TRBJ2-7; TRBD2 matches 8 bases. From germline, CDR1 is MDHEN and CDR2 SYDVKM. CDR3 length equals 15 residues. The ends lost 4 bases at V and 3 bases at J; junction bases unmatched: 8. The CDR3 protein is CASSSLAGSSYEQYF. In DNA form, the CDR3 reads TGTGCCAGCAGTTCTTTAGCGGGAAGCAGCTACGAGCAGTACTTC.

This clone was seen once. This sequence joins TRBV28 and TRBJ1-1, with TRBD1 matching 10 bases. This CDR3 is 16 amino acids long. The germline CDR1 and CDR2 sequences are MDHEN and SYDVKM. Germline trimming cut 7 bases from V and 4 bases from J; bases unmatched to any gene: 12. The CDR3 DNA sequence: TGTGCCAGCACCTCGGGACAGGGGACGGTTGGCACTGAAGCTTTCTTT. This translates into CASTSGQGTVGTEAFF.

The chain carries TRBV13 and TRBJ1-4, with 8 bases lining up with TRBD1. Trimming at V came to 5 bases and at J to 4 bases, leaving 6 bases not matched to a gene. Per germline, CDR1 PRHDT and CDR2 FYEKMQ (reference sequence). The CDR3 consists of 15 residues. CDR3 loop: CASSQGQVINEKLFF. CDR3 in DNA: TGTGCCAGCAGCCAGGGACAGGTCATTAATGAAAAACTGTTTTTT.

The chain is built from TRBV7-9 and TRBJ2-7; D possibly corresponds to TRBD1 (6 bases). The length of the CDR3 is 13 residues. V gave up 6 bases and J gave up 2 bases, with 11 bases separating them. Per the germline V gene, CDR1 is SEHNR and CDR2 is FQNEAQ (reference sequence). CDR3 sequence reads: CASSPTGAYEQYF. CDR3 nucleotide sequence: TGTGCCAGCAGTCCGACAGGAGCCTACGAGCAGTACTTC.

The chain combines TRBV10-3 with TRBJ1-1; D ambiguous. Trimming pared 0 bases from V and 1 base from J, leaving 6 bases between. Germline CDR1 ENHRY, CDR2 SYGVKD. The CDR3 length is 14 residues. The CDR3 nucleotides are TGTGCCATCAGTGAGTCTTACGGGAACACTGAAGCTTTCTTT. Translating it yields CAISESYGNTEAFF.

The chain uses TRBV6-1 and TRBJ1-1; D is unclear. From germline, CDR1 is MNHNS and CDR2 SASEGT. The CDR3 has 14 residues. V gave up 7 bases and J gave up 0 bases, with 12 bases separating them. This CDR3 reads CASKGEALNTEAFF. The CDR3 DNA is TGTGCCAGCAAAGGAGAGGCACTGAACACTGAAGCTTTCTTT.

The chain employs TRBV28 and TRBJ2-7, with D tentatively TRBD2 (6 bases). V lost 1 base and J lost 4, with 8 bases in between. Germline CDR1 reads MDHEN; CDR2 reads SYDVKM. This CDR3 contains 13 residues. CDR3 DNA sequence: TGTGCCAGCAGTTTATCCGCGGGGTACGAGCAGTACTTC. Translating gives CASSLSAGYEQYF.